A single sample gave rise to the 9 T cell receptor beta chains below, sequenced in a study of cytomegalovirus exposure and HLA in healthy donors. Using immunoSEQ multiplex PCR, the repertoire was profiled, and TCRdb retains in-frame clones only, with some absent. The sample consists of 300,000 or so clones, roughly 88% of them appearing once. Specimen: PBMCs. The source is a man younger than 40 in good health and CMV-seronegative.

The rearrangement uses TRBV5-4 and TRBJ2-5; TRBD2 matches at 8 bases. The CDR3 is made up of 15 amino acids. The junction had 9 bases not matched to a gene; V was cut back by 4 bases and J by 4 bases. Germline assignment: CDR1 SGHNT and CDR2 YYREEE (reference sequence). The CDR3 here is CASSLLGTSGETQYF. CDR3 nucleotide sequence: TGTGCCAGCAGCCTTCTCGGGACTAGTGGAGAGACCCAGTACTTC.

V gene TRBV27 combines with J gene TRBJ1-3; D perhaps matches TRBD1 (6 bases). The germline V gene has CDR1 MNHEY and CDR2 SMNVEV (reference sequence). The length of the CDR3 is 15 residues. The V and J ends lost 5 bases and 4 bases respectively, with 15 bases between them. As DNA, the CDR3 is TGTGCCAGCAGTAACCCAGGGGCCGGGGGAAACACCATATATTTT. It yields the protein CASSNPGAGGNTIYF.

The V call is TRBV25-1, the J call TRBJ2-2; D may be TRBD2 (6 bases). Per germline, CDR1 MGHDK and CDR2 SYGVNS. The length of the CDR3 is 16 residues. V lost 4 bases, J lost 3 bases, and 15 bases lay in between. CDR3 sequence reads: CASSGWGRDYTGELFF. The CDR3 DNA sequence: TGTGCCAGCAGTGGGTGGGGTCGGGACTACACCGGGGAGCTGTTTTTT.

The CDR3 DNA follows: TGCGCCAGCAGACCCGGCAGGAATGTAGTTGCTAATGAAAAACTGTTTTTT. Translation: CASRPGRNVVANEKLFF. The chain has TRBV5-1 and TRBJ1-4; D is unclear. CDR1 is SGHRS and CDR2 is YFSETQ in the germline V gene. The CDR3 has 17 residues. The V gene lost 5 bases and the J gene lost 3 bases, with 20 bases spanning the gap.

Points on this clone: Other DNA sequences from this sample encode an identical CDR3 as well. This chain joins TRBV18 and TRBJ1-2, with a tentative D call TRBD1 (6 bases). There are 13 residues in the CDR3. Germline V gene sequence: CDR1 KGHSH, CDR2 LQKENI. The V end lost 3 bases, the J end lost 2 bases, and 7 bases lay between the germline ends. CDR3 in DNA: TGTGCCAGCTCACCTACAGGGAACTATGGCTACACCTTC. Translating it yields CASSPTGNYGYTF.

The chain links TRBV12-5 to TRBJ2-3; no reliable D call. This CDR3 is 13 amino acids long. The germline V gene encodes CDR1 LGHNT and CDR2 FRNRAP. Trimming stripped 3 bases from V and 3 bases from J, with 7 bases between. DNA of the CDR3: TGTGCTAGTGGTTTTCGGGTAACAGATACGCAGTATTTT. Residues: CASGFRVTDTQYF.

The chain couples TRBV2 to TRBJ2-6; D is ambiguous. V was cut by 3 bases and J by 1 base, with 10 bases left in between. Germline CDR1 is SNHLY and CDR2 is FYNNEI. The CDR3 is made up of 16 amino acids. The CDR3 DNA reads as TGTGCCAGCAGTGAGGTTGGCAGATCTGGGGCCAACGTCCTGACTTTC. Translated, it gives CASSEVGRSGANVLTF.

V gene TRBV7-9 combines with J gene TRBJ1-1; 7 nucleotides align to TRBD1. After removal of 3 bases from V and 8 bases from J, the junction contained 3 bases not matched to a gene. In germline, CDR1 is SEHNR, CDR2 FQNEAQ (reference sequence). The CDR3 runs to 12 residues. The CDR3 DNA reads as TGTGCCAGCAGCTTTGAGGGGGCCGAAGCTTTCTTT. It codes for CASSFEGAEAFF.

The V call is TRBV27, the J call TRBJ1-1, with D possibly matching TRBD1 (6 bases). V lost 1 base to trimming and J lost 4 bases, with 7 bases between them. Germline V lookup: CDR1 MNHEY, CDR2 SMNVEV (reference sequence). The CDR3 consists of 13 residues. CDR3 in DNA: TGTGCCAGCAGTTTATGGGGGCGCACTGAAGCTTTCTTT. Amino acids: CASSLWGRTEAFF.